Listed here are 26 T cell receptor beta chains from one sample, sequenced in a study of T cell clonality in common variable immunodeficiency. Using immunoSEQ multiplex PCR, the repertoire was profiled, and TCRdb retains in-frame clones only, with some absent. Sampling found about 35,000 clones, none seen once. The sample was peripheral blood mononuclear cells. The receptors here all came from a person between 18 and 70 years old in good health.

In its sample, this clone was seen a few times. The CDR3 goes on 3 residues after the read ends, and that part is filled in from the germline J gene. The V call is TRBV5-4, the J call TRBJ2-7; 7 bases align to TRBD2. From germline, CDR1 is SGHNT and CDR2 YYREEE (reference sequence). There are 14 residues in the CDR3. Losses at the gene ends were 1 base for V and 2 bases for J; bases not matched to a gene: 3. CDR3 sequence reads: CASSLRTRAYEQYF. Partial CDR3 DNA: TGTGCCAGCAGCTTGAGGACTAGGGCCTACGAG.

With regard to this clone: The read finishes 3 residues shy of the CDR3 end, and the germline J gene is used to complete it. The J gene is TRBJ1-1, the V gene TRBV20-1; tentative D call: TRBD1 (5 bases). The CDR3 is 13 residues long. From germline, CDR1 is DFQATT and CDR2 SNEGSKA (reference sequence). V was shortened by 7 bases and J by 0 bases, with 12 bases between the two germline ends. The covered CDR3 bases are TGCAGTGGTACAGGAGCCATGAACACTGAA. Its translation is CSGTGAMNTE. Given in full, the CDR3 is CSGTGAMNTEAFF.

This clone came up many times. The CDR3 goes on 3 residues after the read ends, and that part is filled in from the germline J gene. This rearrangement joins TRBV12-5 to TRBJ1-1, with TRBD1 matching 7 bases. The CDR3 contains 15 residues. Looked up from germline, CDR1 is LGHNT and CDR2 is FRNRAP. V dropped 7 bases and J dropped 0; count of bases not matched to a gene: 8. CDR3 residues: CASVGRGQMNTEAFF. The CDR3 DNA, read in part, is TGTGCTAGTGTAGGTCGGGGACAGATGAACACTGAA.

The sample holds a few counts of this clone. Coverage ceases 3 residues before the CDR3 finishes, and the germline J gene fills in the end. The V call is TRBV30, the J call TRBJ1-2; no clear D. This CDR3 is built from 14 residues. The V gene's germline CDR1 is GTSNPN and CDR2 SVGIG (reference sequence). The covered CDR3 bases are TGTGCCTCCCCAATAGCGGGAAGTTTTAAGGAC. Its protein product is CASPIAGSFKD. The entire CDR3 sequence reads CASPIAGSFKDYTF.

The table lists this clone with many counts. The read is 3 residues too short to cover the CDR3 end, so that end is filled in from the germline J gene. The chain recombines TRBV19 with TRBJ1-1, with 7 bases lining up with TRBD1. Germline V CDR1 and CDR2: LNHDA, SQIVND (reference sequence). Unmatched junction bases numbered 2, after V lost 1 base and J lost 6 bases. The CDR3 contains 13 residues. Incomplete CDR3 DNA: TGTGCCAGTAGTATAGCAACAGGGGCTGAA. As protein: CASSIATGAE. The full CDR3 reads CASSIATGAEAFF.

This clone was detected ten times or more. Sequencing ends 3 residues short of the CDR3 end; the germline J gene provides the rest. The gene calls are TRBV30 and TRBJ2-1, with D unresolved. Germline CDR1 and CDR2: GTSNPN and SVGIG (reference sequence). CDR3 length: 14 residues. V was cut by 8 bases and J by 7 bases, with 21 bases left in between. Partial CDR3 DNA: TGTGCCCGGCAAGATAGGTGGGCGAGAAATGAG. As protein: CARQDRWARNE. From start to end, the CDR3 is CARQDRWARNEQFF. The whole variable domain, filled in from reference TRBV30 and TRBJ2-1, reads SQTIHQWPATLVQPVGSPLSLECTVEGTSNPNLYWYRQAAGRGLQLLFYSVGIGQISSEVPQNLSASRPQDRQFILSSKKLLLSDSGFYLCARQDRWARNEQFFGPGTRLTVL.

This clone was seen ten or more times. The CDR3 end is not reached by the read, which stops 3 residues before it; the germline J gene fills it in. J is TRBJ2-7 and V is TRBV5-6; no clear D. The CDR3 is 15 residues long. Trimming shortened V by 5 bases and J by 2 bases, and 17 bases separated the two germline ends. Germline lookup yields CDR1 SGHDT and CDR2 YYEEEE. The sequenced part of the CDR3 DNA is TGTGCCAGCAGTGTGCGCACGTCCTACGCCTACGAG. Residues: CASSVRTSYAYE. The complete CDR3 protein is CASSVRTSYAYEQYF.

This clone was recorded a few times. The read finishes 3 residues shy of the CDR3 end, and the germline J gene is used to complete it. The rearrangement uses TRBV18 and TRBJ1-2, with D maybe TRBD1 (6 bases). Germline CDR1 KGHSH, CDR2 LQKENI. This CDR3 comprises 15 residues. The DNA read from the CDR3 is TGTGCCAGCTCACCACCTATGGGGGCCTACAATGAC. Its translation is CASSPPMGAYND. The full CDR3 reads CASSPPMGAYNDYTF. Full variable domain (missing parts from reference TRBV18 and TRBJ1-2): NAGVMQNPRHLVRRRGQEARLRCSPMKGHSHVYWYRQLPEEGLKFMVYLQKENIIDESGMPKERFSAEFPKEGPSILRIQQVVRGDSAAYFCASSPPMGAYNDYTFGSGTRLTVV.

This clone was seen many times. The read stops 3 residues short of the end of the CDR3; the missing end is completed from the germline J gene. The V and J genes are TRBV5-1 and TRBJ1-2; D might be TRBD1 (6 bases). V lost 3 bases to trimming and J lost 2 bases, with 20 bases between them. Germline V gives CDR1 SGHRS, CDR2 YFSETQ. The CDR3 loop spans 17 amino acids. The CDR3 sequence: CASSSGAGAGDNYGYTF. Incomplete CDR3 DNA: TGCGCCAGCAGCTCCGGGGCAGGGGCCGGGGACAACTATGGC.

This clone appeared many times. The read ends 3 residues early relative to the CDR3; the germline J gene fills the gap. The gene calls are TRBV19 and TRBJ1-1; D perhaps matches TRBD1 (5 bases). Germline values: CDR1 LNHDA, CDR2 SQIVND (reference sequence). Trimming left V 6 bases short and J 1 base short, with 21 bases between. The CDR3 covers 17 residues. CDR3 sequence: CASRATGFGFWNTEAFF. The CDR3 DNA, read in part, is TGTGCCAGTAGGGCTACAGGCTTTGGTTTTTGGAACACTGAA.

Details on this clone: The read is 3 residues too short to cover the CDR3 end, so that end is filled in from the germline J gene. The chain couples TRBV7-3 to TRBJ1-2; D gene unclear. The CDR3 is 13 residues long. Germline assignment: CDR1 SGHTA and CDR2 FQGTGA. The CDR3 region is CASSLNPSNDYTF. The DNA read from the CDR3 is TGTGCCAGCAGCTTAAATCCAAGCAATGAC.

This clone came up many times. The CDR3 goes on 3 residues after the read ends, and that part is filled in from the germline J gene. This chain links TRBV2 with TRBJ2-5, with 9 bases fitting TRBD1. Unmatched junction bases numbered 3, after V lost 3 bases and J lost 1 base. This CDR3 is built from 15 residues. The germline V gene encodes CDR1 SNHLY and CDR2 FYNNEI. The CDR3 here is CASSEGQGFQETQYF. The sequenced CDR3 bases are TGTGCCAGCAGTGAGGGACAGGGATTCCAAGAGACC.

This clone was recorded a few times. The read ends 3 residues before the CDR3 terminus; that terminus is restored from the germline J gene. V and J are TRBV19 and TRBJ1-2; TRBD1 matches at 7 bases. The CDR3 has 14 residues. CDR1 is LNHDA, CDR2 SQIVND, per germline (reference sequence). The CDR3 spells CASRLTGQMEGYTF. The CDR3 DNA, read in part, is TGTGCCAGTAGATTGACAGGGCAAATGGAAGGC.

This clone was observed many times. The sequence runs out 3 residues before the end of the CDR3; the remainder is reconstructed from the germline J gene. The sample has other DNA sequences that encode this CDR3 too. V gene TRBV30 combines with J gene TRBJ1-2; D is possibly TRBD1 (5 bases). Germline V CDR1 and CDR2: GTSNPN, SVGIG (reference sequence). V was pared by 4 bases and J by 3 bases, with 15 bases between. The CDR3 is made up of 14 amino acids. The sequenced CDR3 bases are TGTGCCTGGACTCCCTCGGGGGACCACTATGGC. As protein: CAWTPSGDHYG. The full-length CDR3 reads as CAWTPSGDHYGYTF.

This clone showed up just a few times. The CDR3 here is CASSLDRGPSYEQYF. The covered CDR3 bases are TGTGCCAGCAGCTTAGATCGTGGCCCTTCCTACGAG. The chain has TRBV11-3 and TRBJ2-7; no definite D call. The read falls 3 residues short of the CDR3 end, and the missing part is taken from the germline J gene. Trimming pared 0 bases from V and 1 base from J, leaving 10 bases between. The CDR3 length is 15 residues. CDR1 and CDR2 from the germline V gene are SGHNT and YENEEA.

This clone has at least ten counts. The read is 3 residues too short to cover the CDR3 end, so that end is filled in from the germline J gene. This sequence joins TRBV30 and TRBJ2-1, with 8 positions matching TRBD1. Per the germline V gene, CDR1 is GTSNPN and CDR2 is SVGIG (reference sequence). This CDR3 comprises 13 residues. The CDR3 loop reads CAGGTGGYNEQFF. Incomplete CDR3 DNA: TGTGCTGGAGGGACAGGAGGTTACAATGAG.

This clone has at least ten counts. The read finishes 3 residues shy of the CDR3 end, and the germline J gene is used to complete it. The chain is built from TRBV4-2 and TRBJ1-5; 8 bases are a match to TRBD1. Germline-derived CDR1 and CDR2 are LGHNA and YNFKEQ. CDR3 size: 17 residues. The trim removed 4 bases at V and 2 bases at J, leaving 10 bases unmatched. CDR3 bases read: TGTGCCAGCAGCCCGGACAGGGTCGTGGGTGGCAATCAGCCC. The encoded protein is CASSPDRVVGGNQP. The entire CDR3 reads CASSPDRVVGGNQPQHF.

This clone was detected many times. The CDR3 goes on 3 residues after the read ends, and that part is filled in from the germline J gene. J is TRBJ1-2 and V is TRBV18; D is possibly TRBD1 (5 bases). CDR1 is KGHSH and CDR2 is LQKENI in the germline V gene. The CDR3 sequence is 13 residues long. The DNA read from the CDR3 is TGTGCCAGCTCACCAATAGGGGTAGACAGC. Translating it yields CASSPIGVDS. The whole CDR3 region reads CASSPIGVDSYTF.

This clone was observed a few times. CDR3 sequence: CASRGAVQETQYF. The covered CDR3 bases are TGTGCCAGCAGGGGGGCCGTACAAGAGACC. The chain has TRBV7-2 and TRBJ2-5; D may be TRBD1 (6 bases). The CDR3 is cut off 3 residues early in the read; its end comes from the germline J gene. V was trimmed by 6 bases and J by 2 bases, leaving 10 bases between them. The CDR3 runs to 13 residues. Germline lookup yields CDR1 SGHTA and CDR2 FQGNSA.

This clone was detected only a few times. Incomplete CDR3 DNA: TGTGCCAGCAGCTTAAAACCCTACGAC. Translating gives CASSLKPYD. The full-length CDR3 reads as CASSLKPYDYTF. The chain is built from TRBV7-9 and TRBJ1-2; no clear D. The CDR3 extends 3 residues past the end of the read, so its final part is completed from the germline J gene. The V gene's germline CDR1 is SEHNR and CDR2 FQNEAQ (reference sequence). The CDR3 extends over 12 amino acids.

This clone has a count of ten or more. The read finishes 3 residues shy of the CDR3 end, and the germline J gene is used to complete it. J is TRBJ1-2 and V is TRBV2; D perhaps matches TRBD1 (5 bases). Germline V CDR1 and CDR2: SNHLY, FYNNEI. V was pared by 7 bases and J by 7 bases, with 16 bases between. The CDR3 is 13 amino acids. CDR3 DNA (partial): TGTGCCAGCAAGATAGGGGTTTGGCGTGGC. It yields the protein CASKIGVWRG. From start to end, the CDR3 is CASKIGVWRGYTF.

On this clone itself: Possible read error: a much larger clone is one base away. From the germline J gene comes the end of the CDR3, since the read stops 3 residues before it. V gene TRBV7-9 combines with J gene TRBJ2-3; 7 bases fit TRBD1. Looked up from germline, CDR1 is SEHNR and CDR2 is FQNEAQ (reference sequence). CDR3 length: 14 amino acids. CDR3 DNA, as far as it was read: TGTGCCAGCAGCTTTGGGACAGCTCAAGAGACG. It codes for CASSFGTAQET. The whole CDR3 protein is CASSFGTAQETQYF. The variable domain in full, completed from reference TRBV7-9 and TRBJ2-3, reads DTGVSQNPRHKITKRGQNVTFRCDPISEHNRLYWYRQTLGQGPEFLTYFQNEAQLEKSRLLSDRFSAERPKGSFSTLEIQRTEQGDSAMYLCASSFGTAQETQYFGPGTRLTVL.

This clone was recorded at least ten times. The read stops 3 residues short of the end of the CDR3; the missing end is completed from the germline J gene. Other DNA sequences within the sample encode an identical CDR3. The V and J genes are TRBV7-2 and TRBJ1-1; D may be TRBD1 (5 bases). CDR1 and CDR2 from the germline V gene are SGHTA and FQGNSA. The CDR3 spans 13 residues. V lost 3 bases, J lost 5 bases, and 10 bases lay in between. This chain's CDR3 is CASSFNRGTEAFF. CDR3 DNA, as far as it was read: TGTGCCAGCAGCTTCAACCGGGGGACTGAA. Complete variable domain (other parts from reference TRBV7-2 and TRBJ1-1): GAGVSQSPSNKVTEKGKDVELRCDPISGHTALYWYRQSLGQGLEFLIYFQGNSAPDKSGLPSDRFSAERTGGSVSTLTIQRTQQEDSAVYLCASSFNRGTEAFFGQGTRLTVV.

This clone was counted at least ten times. Read data end 3 residues before the CDR3 end; the end is taken from the germline J gene. The rearrangement joins TRBV10-1 to TRBJ2-7; D remains ambiguous. Trimming took off 0 bases at V and 3 bases at J, with 6 bases between the two ends. Germline V gene lookup returns CDR1 WNHNN and CDR2 SYGVQD (reference sequence). CDR3 size: 13 residues. CDR3 bases read: TGCGCCAGCAGTGAGTCCAACAGCTACGAG. Its translation is CASSESNSYE. The whole CDR3 region reads CASSESNSYEQYF.

This clone was seen many times. The CDR3 is cut off 3 residues early in the read; its end comes from the germline J gene. This chain uses TRBV19 with TRBJ1-2, with 7 bases aligning to TRBD1. J was trimmed by 5 bases and V by 5 bases; bases with no gene match: 11. Germline CDR1 reads LNHDA; CDR2 reads SQIVND (reference sequence). CDR3 length equals 15 residues. The CDR3 region is CASSPGQLPFYGYTF. CDR3 bases read: TGTGCCAGTAGTCCGGGACAGCTTCCATTTTATGGC. The full variable domain, in which reference TRBV19 and TRBJ1-2 provide the parts outside the CDR3, is DGGITQSPKYLFRKEGQNVTLSCEQNLNHDAMYWYRQDPGQGLRLIYYSQIVNDFQKGDIAEGYSVSREKKESFPLTVTSAQKNPTAFYLCASSPGQLPFYGYTFGSGTRLTVV.

This clone has ten or more counts. The CDR3 end falls 3 residues outside the read, so it is completed with the germline J gene. V usage is TRBV29-1 and J usage is TRBJ2-3; maybe TRBD1 (5 bases). Trimming took off 7 bases at V and 2 bases at J, with 13 bases between the two ends. The CDR3 extends over 13 amino acids. Germline lookup yields CDR1 SQVTM and CDR2 ANQGSEA. CDR3: CSAQGGFTDTQYF. The CDR3 bases that were read are TGCAGCGCCCAGGGCGGATTCACAGATACG.